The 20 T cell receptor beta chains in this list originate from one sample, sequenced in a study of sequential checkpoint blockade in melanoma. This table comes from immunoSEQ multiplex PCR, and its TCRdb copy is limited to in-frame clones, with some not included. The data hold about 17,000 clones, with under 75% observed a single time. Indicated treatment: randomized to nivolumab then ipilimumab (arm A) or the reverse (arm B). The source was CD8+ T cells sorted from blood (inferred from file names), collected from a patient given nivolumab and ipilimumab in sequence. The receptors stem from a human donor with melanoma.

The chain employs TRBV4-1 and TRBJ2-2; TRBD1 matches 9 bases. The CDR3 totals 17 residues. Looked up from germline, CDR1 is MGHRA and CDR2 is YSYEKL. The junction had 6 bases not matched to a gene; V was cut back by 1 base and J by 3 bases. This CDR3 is CASSQAPGQGYTGELFF. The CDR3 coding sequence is TGCGCCAGCAGCCAAGCGCCGGGACAGGGATACACCGGGGAGCTGTTTTTT.

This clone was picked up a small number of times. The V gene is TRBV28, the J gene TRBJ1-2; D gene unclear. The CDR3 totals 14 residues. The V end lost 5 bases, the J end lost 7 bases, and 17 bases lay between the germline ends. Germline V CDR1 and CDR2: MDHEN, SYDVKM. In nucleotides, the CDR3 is TGTGCCAGCAGTCCTAAGACTCTTATCGGTGGCTACACCTTC. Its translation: CASSPKTLIGGYTF.

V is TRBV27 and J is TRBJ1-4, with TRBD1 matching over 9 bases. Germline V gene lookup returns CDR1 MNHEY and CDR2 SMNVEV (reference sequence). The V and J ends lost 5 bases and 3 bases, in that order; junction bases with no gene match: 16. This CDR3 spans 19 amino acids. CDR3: CASSLLPPGQGFPNEKLFF. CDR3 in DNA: TGTGCCAGCAGTCTCCTACCTCCGGGACAGGGTTTTCCTAATGAAAAACTGTTTTTT.

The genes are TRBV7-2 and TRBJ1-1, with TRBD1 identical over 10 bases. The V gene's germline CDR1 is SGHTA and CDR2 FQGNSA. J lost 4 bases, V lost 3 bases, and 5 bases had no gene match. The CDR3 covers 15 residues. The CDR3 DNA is TGTGCCAGCAGCTTGGGGACAGGGGAGGGCACTGAAGCTTTCTTT. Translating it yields CASSLGTGEGTEAFF.

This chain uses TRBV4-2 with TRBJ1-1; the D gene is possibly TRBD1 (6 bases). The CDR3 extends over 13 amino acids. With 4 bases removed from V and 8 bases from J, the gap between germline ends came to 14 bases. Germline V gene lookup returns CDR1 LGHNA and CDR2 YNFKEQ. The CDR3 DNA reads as TGTGCCAGCAGCCCCACCCCGGACAGAGAAGCTTTCTTT. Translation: CASSPTPDREAFF.

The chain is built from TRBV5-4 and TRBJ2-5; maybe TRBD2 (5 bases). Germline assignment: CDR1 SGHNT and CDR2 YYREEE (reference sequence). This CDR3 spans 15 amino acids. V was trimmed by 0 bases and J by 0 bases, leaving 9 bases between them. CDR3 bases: TGTGCCAGCAGCTTGGCCCTGACTAACCAAGAGACCCAGTACTTC. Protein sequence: CASSLALTNQETQYF. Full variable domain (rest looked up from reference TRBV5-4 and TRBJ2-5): ETGVTQSPTHLIKTRGQQVTLRCSSQSGHNTVSWYQQALGQGPQFIFQYYREEENGRGNFPPRFSGLQFPNYSSELNVNALELDDSALYLCASSLALTNQETQYFGPGTRLLVL.

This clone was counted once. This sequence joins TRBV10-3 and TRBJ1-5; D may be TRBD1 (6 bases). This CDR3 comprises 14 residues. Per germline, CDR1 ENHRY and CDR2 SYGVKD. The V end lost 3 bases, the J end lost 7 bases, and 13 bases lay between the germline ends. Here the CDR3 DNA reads TGTGCCATCAGTGACGTGGGGGCCAGGCAGCCCCAGCATTTT. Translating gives CAISDVGARQPQHF.

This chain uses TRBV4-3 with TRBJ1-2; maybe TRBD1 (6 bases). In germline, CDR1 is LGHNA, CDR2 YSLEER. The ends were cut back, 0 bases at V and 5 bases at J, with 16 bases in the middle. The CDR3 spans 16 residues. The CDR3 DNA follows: TGCGCCAGCAGCCAAGATCGGGGGGCCCTCGGGTATGGCTACACCTTC. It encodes CASSQDRGALGYGYTF.

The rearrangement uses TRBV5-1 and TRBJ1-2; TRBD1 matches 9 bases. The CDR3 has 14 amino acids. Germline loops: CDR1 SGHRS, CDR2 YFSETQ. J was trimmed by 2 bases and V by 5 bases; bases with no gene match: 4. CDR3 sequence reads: CASSWTGENYGYTF. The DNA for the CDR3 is TGCGCCAGCAGTTGGACAGGGGAGAACTATGGCTACACCTTC. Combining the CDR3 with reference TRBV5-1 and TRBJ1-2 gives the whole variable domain KAGVTQTPRYLIKTRGQQVTLSCSPISGHRSVSWYQQTPGQGLQFLFEYFSETQRNKGNFPGRFSGRQFSNSRSEMNVSTLELGDSALYLCASSWTGENYGYTFGSGTRLTVV.

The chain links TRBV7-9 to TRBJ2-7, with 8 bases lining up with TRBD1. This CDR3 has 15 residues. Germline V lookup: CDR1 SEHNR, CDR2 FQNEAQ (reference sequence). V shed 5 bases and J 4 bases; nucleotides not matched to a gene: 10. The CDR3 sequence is CASSQGQGTGYEQYF. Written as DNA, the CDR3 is TGTGCCAGCAGCCAAGGACAGGGAACCGGATACGAGCAGTACTTC.

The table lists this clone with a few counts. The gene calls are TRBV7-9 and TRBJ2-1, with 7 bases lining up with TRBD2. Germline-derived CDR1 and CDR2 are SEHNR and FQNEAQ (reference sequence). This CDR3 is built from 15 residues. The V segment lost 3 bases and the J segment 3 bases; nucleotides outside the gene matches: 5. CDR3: CASSLDAGDYNEQFF. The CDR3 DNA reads TGTGCCAGCAGCTTGGATGCGGGGGACTACAATGAGCAGTTCTTC. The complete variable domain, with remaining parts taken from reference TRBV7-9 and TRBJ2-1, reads DTGVSQNPRHKITKRGQNVTFRCDPISEHNRLYWYRQTLGQGPEFLTYFQNEAQLEKSRLLSDRFSAERPKGSFSTLEIQRTEQGDSAMYLCASSLDAGDYNEQFFGPGTRLTVL.

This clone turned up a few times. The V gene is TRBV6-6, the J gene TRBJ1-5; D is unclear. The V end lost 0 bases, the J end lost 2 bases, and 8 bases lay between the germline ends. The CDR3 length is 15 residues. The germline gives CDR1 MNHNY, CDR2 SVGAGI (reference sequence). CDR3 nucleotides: TGTGCCAGCAGTTACTCCGGCGGGGGCAATCAGCCCCAGCATTTT. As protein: CASSYSGGGNQPQHF.

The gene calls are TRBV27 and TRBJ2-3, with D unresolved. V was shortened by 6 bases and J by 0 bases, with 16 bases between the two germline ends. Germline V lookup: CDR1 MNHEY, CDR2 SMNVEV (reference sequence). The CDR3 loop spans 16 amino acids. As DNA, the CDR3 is TGTGCCAGCAGCGGAAGAACTACCCCTAGCACAGATACGCAGTATTTT. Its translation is CASSGRTTPSTDTQYF.

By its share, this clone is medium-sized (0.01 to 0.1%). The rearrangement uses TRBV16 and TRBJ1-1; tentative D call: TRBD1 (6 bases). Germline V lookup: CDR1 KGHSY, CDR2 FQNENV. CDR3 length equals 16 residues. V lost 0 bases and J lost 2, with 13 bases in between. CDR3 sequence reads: CASSQSLAGANTEAFF. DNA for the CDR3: TGTGCCAGCAGCCAATCGCTGGCAGGGGCCAACACTGAAGCTTTCTTT. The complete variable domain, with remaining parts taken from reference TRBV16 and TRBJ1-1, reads GEEVAQTPKHLVRGEGQKAKLYCAPIKGHSYVFWYQQVLKNEFKFLISFQNENVFDETGMPKERFSAKCLPNSPCSLEIQATKLEDSAVYFCASSQSLAGANTEAFFGQGTRLTVV.

CDR3 loop: CASSPVLTAGANVLTF. The DNA of the CDR3 is TGTGCCAGCTCACCGGTTTTAACTGCTGGGGCCAACGTCCTGACTTTC. The chain is built from TRBV18 and TRBJ2-6, with unresolved D. This CDR3 is 16 amino acids long. Germline loops: CDR1 KGHSH, CDR2 LQKENI. V was pared by 3 bases and J by 2 bases, with 11 bases between. Variable domain in full (rest from reference TRBV18 and TRBJ2-6): NAGVMQNPRHLVRRRGQEARLRCSPMKGHSHVYWYRQLPEEGLKFMVYLQKENIIDESGMPKERFSAEFPKEGPSILRIQQVVRGDSAAYFCASSPVLTAGANVLTFGAGSRLTVL.

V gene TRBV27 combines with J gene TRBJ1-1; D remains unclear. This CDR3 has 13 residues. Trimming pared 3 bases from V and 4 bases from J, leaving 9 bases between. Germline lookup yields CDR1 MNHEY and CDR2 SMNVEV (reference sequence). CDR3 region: CASSFGVSTEAFF. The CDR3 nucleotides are TGTGCCAGCAGTTTCGGGGTGAGCACTGAAGCTTTCTTT.

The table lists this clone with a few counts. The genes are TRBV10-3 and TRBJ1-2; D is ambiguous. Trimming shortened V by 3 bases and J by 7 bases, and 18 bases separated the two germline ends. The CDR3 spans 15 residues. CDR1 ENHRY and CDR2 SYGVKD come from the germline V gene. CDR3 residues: CAISEGSGAGLGYTF. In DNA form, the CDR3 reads TGTGCCATCAGTGAAGGTTCAGGCGCCGGCCTTGGCTACACCTTC.

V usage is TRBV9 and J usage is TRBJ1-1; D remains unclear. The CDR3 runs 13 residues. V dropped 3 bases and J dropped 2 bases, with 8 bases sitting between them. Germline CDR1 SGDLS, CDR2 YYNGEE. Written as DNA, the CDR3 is TGTGCCAGCAGCGAACTCCGCAACACTGAAGCTTTCTTT. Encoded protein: CASSELRNTEAFF.

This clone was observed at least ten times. The CDR3 protein is CASSLSTGVSYNEQFF. The CDR3 coding sequence is TGTGCCAGCAGTTTATCCACAGGGGTCTCCTACAATGAGCAGTTCTTC. The V call is TRBV27, the J call TRBJ2-1, with 7 bases matching TRBD1. Germline V gene sequence: CDR1 MNHEY, CDR2 SMNVEV (reference sequence). The V gene end was trimmed by 0 bases and the J gene end by 0 bases; junction bases not matched to a gene: 2. The CDR3 totals 16 residues.

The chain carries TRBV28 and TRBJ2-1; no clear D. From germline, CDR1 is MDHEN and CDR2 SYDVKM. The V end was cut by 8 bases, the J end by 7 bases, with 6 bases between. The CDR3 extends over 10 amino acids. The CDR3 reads CASRLNEQFF. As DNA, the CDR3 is TGTGCCAGCCGGTTGAATGAGCAGTTCTTC.